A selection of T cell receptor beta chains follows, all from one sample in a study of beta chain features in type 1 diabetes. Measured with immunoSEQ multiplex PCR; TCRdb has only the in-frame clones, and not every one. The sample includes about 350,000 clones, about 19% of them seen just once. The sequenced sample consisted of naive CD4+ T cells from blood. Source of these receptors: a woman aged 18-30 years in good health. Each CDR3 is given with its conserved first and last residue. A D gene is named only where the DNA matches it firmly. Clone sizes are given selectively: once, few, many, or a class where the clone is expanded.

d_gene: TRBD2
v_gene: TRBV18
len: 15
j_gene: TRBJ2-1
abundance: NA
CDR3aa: CASSPIGGGKNEQFF
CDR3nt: TGTGCCAGCTCACCAATTGGCGGGGGGAAGAATGAGCAGTTCTTC

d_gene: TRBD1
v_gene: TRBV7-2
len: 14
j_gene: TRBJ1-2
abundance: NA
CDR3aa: CASSVDRVSEGYTF
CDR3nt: TGTGCCAGCAGCGTCGACAGGGTATCCGAAGGCTACACCTTC

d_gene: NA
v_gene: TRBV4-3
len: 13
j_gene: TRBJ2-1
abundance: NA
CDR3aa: CASSQGAYNEQFF
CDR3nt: TGCGCCAGCAGCCAAGGAGCCTACAATGAGCAGTTCTTC

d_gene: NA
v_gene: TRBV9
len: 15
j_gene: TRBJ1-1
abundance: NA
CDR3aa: CASSDLTGRNTEAFF
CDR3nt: TGTGCCAGCAGCGACCTAACAGGGAGGAACACTGAAGCTTTCTTT

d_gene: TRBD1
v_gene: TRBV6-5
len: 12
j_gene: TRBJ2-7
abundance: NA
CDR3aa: CASKGQYYEQYF
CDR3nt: TGTGCCAGCAAGGGACAGTACTACGAGCAGTACTTC

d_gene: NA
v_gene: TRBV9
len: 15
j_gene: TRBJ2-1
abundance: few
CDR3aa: CASSPPGDGNNEQFF
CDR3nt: TGTGCCAGCAGCCCCCCGGGAGATGGGAACAATGAGCAGTTCTTC

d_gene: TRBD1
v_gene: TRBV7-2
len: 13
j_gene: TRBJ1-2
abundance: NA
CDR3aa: CASSFSGGRGYTF
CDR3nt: TGTGCCAGCAGCTTTTCAGGGGGCAGAGGCTACACCTTC

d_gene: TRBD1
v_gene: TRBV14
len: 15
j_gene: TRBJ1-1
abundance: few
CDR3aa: CASSQARTGNTEAFF
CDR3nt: TGTGCCAGCAGCCAAGCGAGGACAGGCAACACTGAAGCTTTCTTT

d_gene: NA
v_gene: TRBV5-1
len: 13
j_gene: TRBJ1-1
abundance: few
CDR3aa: CASKWTLNTEAFF
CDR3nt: TGCGCCAGCAAGTGGACACTGAACACTGAAGCTTTCTTT

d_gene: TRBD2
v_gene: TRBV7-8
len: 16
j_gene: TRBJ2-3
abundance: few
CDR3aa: CASSSQRLAGTDTQYF
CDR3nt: TGTGCCAGCAGCTCCCAGCGGCTAGCGGGGACAGATACGCAGTATTTT

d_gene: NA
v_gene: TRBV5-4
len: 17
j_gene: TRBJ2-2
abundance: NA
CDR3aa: CASSLGTPASSGGELFF
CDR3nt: TGTGCCAGCAGCTTGGGAACTCCCGCGTCGTCCGGCGGGGAGCTGTTTTTT

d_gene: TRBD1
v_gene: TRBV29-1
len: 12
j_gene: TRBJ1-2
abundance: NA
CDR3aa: CSAADRGDGYTF
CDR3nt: TGCAGCGCCGCAGACAGGGGGGATGGCTACACCTTC

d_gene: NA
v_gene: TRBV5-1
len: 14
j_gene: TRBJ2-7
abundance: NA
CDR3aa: CASSLIQGQNEQYF
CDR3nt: TGCGCCAGCAGCTTGATACAGGGCCAGAACGAGCAGTACTTC

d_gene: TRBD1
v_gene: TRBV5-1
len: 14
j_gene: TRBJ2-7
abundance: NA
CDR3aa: CASSLRTGSYEQYF
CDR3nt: TGCGCCAGCAGCTTGCGGACAGGATCCTACGAGCAGTACTTC

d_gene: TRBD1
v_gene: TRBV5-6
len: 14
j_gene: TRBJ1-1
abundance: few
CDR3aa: CASSSWDSVTEAFF
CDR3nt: TGTGCCAGCAGCTCATGGGACAGCGTCACTGAAGCTTTCTTT

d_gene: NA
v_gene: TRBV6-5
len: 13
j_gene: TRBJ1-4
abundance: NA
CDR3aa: CASSPRLSEKLFF
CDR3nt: TGTGCCAGCAGCCCCAGGTTATCTGAAAAACTGTTTTTT

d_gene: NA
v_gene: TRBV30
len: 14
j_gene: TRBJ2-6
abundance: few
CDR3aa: CAWKLSSGANVLTF
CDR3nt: TGTGCCTGGAAGTTGAGCTCTGGGGCCAACGTCCTGACTTTC

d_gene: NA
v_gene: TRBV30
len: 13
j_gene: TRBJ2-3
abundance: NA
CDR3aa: CAWTGNGADTQYF
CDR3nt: TGTGCCTGGACCGGAAACGGAGCAGATACGCAGTATTTT

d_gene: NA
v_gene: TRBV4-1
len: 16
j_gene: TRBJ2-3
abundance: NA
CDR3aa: CASSQIAYGSDDTQYF
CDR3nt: TGCGCCAGCAGCCAAATTGCATACGGGAGTGACGATACGCAGTATTTT

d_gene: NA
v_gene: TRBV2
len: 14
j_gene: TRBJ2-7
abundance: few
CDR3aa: CASSRGQLPMEQYF
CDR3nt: TGTGCCAGCAGTAGAGGGCAGCTGCCTATGGAGCAGTACTTC

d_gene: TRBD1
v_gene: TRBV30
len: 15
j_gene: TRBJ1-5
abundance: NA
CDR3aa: CAWSTGGLGNQPQHF
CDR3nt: TGTGCCTGGAGTACAGGGGGTCTGGGCAATCAGCCCCAGCATTTT